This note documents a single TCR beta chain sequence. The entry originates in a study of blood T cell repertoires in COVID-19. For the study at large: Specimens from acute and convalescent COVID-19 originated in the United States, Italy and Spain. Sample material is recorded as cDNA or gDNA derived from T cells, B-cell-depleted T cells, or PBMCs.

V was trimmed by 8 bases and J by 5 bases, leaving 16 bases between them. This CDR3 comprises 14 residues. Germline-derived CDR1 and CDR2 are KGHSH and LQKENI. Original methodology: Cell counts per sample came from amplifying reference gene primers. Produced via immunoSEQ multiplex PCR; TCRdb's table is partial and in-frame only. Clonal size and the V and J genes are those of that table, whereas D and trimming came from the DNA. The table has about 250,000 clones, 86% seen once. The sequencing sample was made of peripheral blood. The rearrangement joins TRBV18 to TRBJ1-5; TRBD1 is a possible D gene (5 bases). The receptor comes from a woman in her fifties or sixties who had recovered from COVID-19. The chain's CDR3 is CASRTQGSDQPQHF. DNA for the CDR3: TGTGCCAGCCGAACCCAGGGAAGTGATCAGCCCCAGCATTTT.